This T cell receptor beta chain was recovered during a study of regulatory T cells in long-lasting Graves disease. In the case of this clonotype: Its matching antigen is unknown.

The CDR3 runs 13 residues. Trimming removed 8 bases from V and 0 bases from J, with 10 bases in between. CDR1 and CDR2 from the germline V gene are SQVTM and ANQGSEA. CDR3-region Arm-PCR and iRepertoire HTBI primers produced the TCR beta libraries. TCRdb processed the multiplex PCR reads anew with MiXCR; each CDR3 protein has one entry. The sample consists of 400,000 to 450,000 distinct CDR3 sequences, over 15% of them appearing once. Study-wide points: Between persistent patients, 2,500 to 3,500 public clonotypes were shared, exceeding the roughly 1,000 shared between new patients.

As for time point: newly diagnosed GD, antithyroid drugs for less than 3 months. PBMC RNA was the source of the TCR library. This same sample was also taken into another study, of T cells in Graves' hyperthyroidism and ophthalmopathy. That source reports: An initial round of RT-PCR targeting the TCR CDR3 relied on the HTBI primer set. The model's output predicted ophthalmopathy at a median of roughly seven months prior to onset.

The chain recombines TRBV29-1 with TRBJ2-2; a possible D gene is TRBD1 (6 bases). The TCR comes from a woman in her 30s with Graves disease. The sample in question was peripheral blood mononuclear cells (PBMCs), obtained at new diagnosis, from a patient treated with antithyroid drugs. CDR3 protein: CSLRTANTGELFF. For the CDR3, the DNA is TGCAGCCTCCGGACAGCGAACACCGGGGAGCTGTTTTTT.